The clone carrying this T cell receptor (beta chain) was observed at least ten times. The template was RNA from unsorted bulk tissue. More than 3 cm separated this lung sample from the edge of the tumor. The sample belongs to a study of tumor and adjacent non-tumor tissue in lung cancer. The library came from three nested PCR rounds adapted from ARM-PCR protocols. TCRdb re-analysed the multiplex PCR reads in MiXCR, keeping a single row per CDR3 protein. The sample contains some 80,000 distinct CDR3 sequences, 65% to 80% of which appear only once. CDR1 KGHDR and CDR2 SFDVKD come from the germline V gene. CDR3 length: 17 amino acids. V was clipped by 8 bases and J by 2 bases, with 24 bases between them.

Sequenced sample: distant non-tumor lung tissue. The rearrangement joins TRBV24-1 to TRBJ2-7; D perhaps matches TRBD1 (5 bases). The sequence came from a woman in her 50s with non-small cell lung cancer. The CDR3 sequence is CATMISTWARVAYEQYF. The CDR3 coding sequence is TGTGCCACCATGATTTCTACATGGGCCAGGGTGGCCTACGAGCAGTACTTC.